These 27 T cell receptor beta chains were sequenced from one sample in a study of cytomegalovirus exposure and HLA in healthy donors. The primer mix had 60 Vbeta and 13 Jbeta primers. Here immunoSEQ multiplex PCR was the method, and the copy in TCRdb shows in-frame clones only, minus some. The repertoire holds about 67,000 clones, with around 67% as singletons. The sample comprised PBMCs. These receptors were obtained from a woman in her 30s in good health and CMV-seronegative.

V usage is TRBV4-1 and J usage is TRBJ1-5, with 8 positions matching TRBD1. Germline V gene sequence: CDR1 MGHRA, CDR2 YSYEKL. This CDR3 is 16 amino acids long. V lost 2 bases and J lost 4; bases outside the gene matches: 7. As DNA, the CDR3 is TGCGCCAGCAGCCAACCAAGACAGGGGCTGAATCAGCCCCAGCATTTT. Translation: CASSQPRQGLNQPQHF.

The chain joins TRBV11-2 to TRBJ2-7; possibly TRBD1 for D (5 bases). Germline values: CDR1 SGHAT, CDR2 FQNNGV. The CDR3 covers 15 residues. V was pared by 0 bases and J by 5 bases, with 14 bases between. CDR3 region: CASSLETAPSHEQYF. CDR3 nucleotide sequence: TGTGCCAGCAGCTTAGAGACAGCCCCGTCCCACGAGCAGTACTTC.

The rearrangement uses TRBV7-2 and TRBJ2-1, with 9 bases fitting TRBD2. Germline CDR1 reads SGHTA; CDR2 reads FQGNSA. The V and J ends lost 3 bases and 4 bases, in that order; junction bases with no gene match: 1. The CDR3 loop spans 14 amino acids. This CDR3 reads CASSFSGGYNEQFF. DNA for the CDR3: TGTGCCAGCAGCTTCAGCGGGGGGTACAATGAGCAGTTCTTC.

This CDR3 is CAWSPAGGFDEQFF. The DNA for the CDR3 is TGTGCCTGGAGTCCGGCAGGGGGTTTCGATGAGCAGTTCTTC. This sequence joins TRBV30 and TRBJ2-1; 7 nucleotides agree with TRBD1. V gave up 2 bases and J gave up 8 bases; unmatched junction bases: 9. The CDR3 contains 14 residues. Looked up from germline, CDR1 is GTSNPN and CDR2 is SVGIG (reference sequence). Based on the CDR3 plus reference TRBV30 and TRBJ2-1, the full variable domain is SQTIHQWPATLVQPVGSPLSLECTVEGTSNPNLYWYRQAAGRGLQLLFYSVGIGQISSEVPQNLSASRPQDRQFILSSKKLLLSDSGFYLCAWSPAGGFDEQFFGPGTRLTVL.

The genes are TRBV5-6 and TRBJ2-7; D may be TRBD2 (5 bases). The CDR3 is made up of 12 amino acids. V lost 2 bases to trimming and J lost 6 bases, with 9 bases between them. CDR1 SGHDT and CDR2 YYEEEE come from the germline V gene. CDR3 DNA sequence: TGTGCCAGCAGCTTACCAGAGGGCGAGCAGTACTTC. Translation gives CASSLPEGEQYF. Full variable domain (missing parts from reference TRBV5-6 and TRBJ2-7): DAGVTQSPTHLIKTRGQQVTLRCSPKSGHDTVSWYQQALGQGPQFIFQYYEEEERQRGNFPDRFSGHQFPNYSSELNVNALLLGDSALYLCASSLPEGEQYFGPGTRLTVT.

This chain connects TRBV4-1 to TRBJ1-2; 10 nucleotides match TRBD1. Germline trimming cut 4 bases from V and 8 bases from J; bases unmatched to any gene: 10. CDR1 is MGHRA, CDR2 YSYEKL, per germline. CDR3 length: 15 residues. DNA for the CDR3: TGCGCCAGCAGCCCAGACAGGGGGCTGGAACAAGGCTACACCTTC. As protein: CASSPDRGLEQGYTF.

This clone was seen a handful of times. The chain couples TRBV6-1 to TRBJ2-2; TRBD1 might be the D (5 bases). In germline, CDR1 is MNHNS, CDR2 SASEGT. The CDR3 contains 15 residues. V dropped 5 bases and J dropped 4 bases, with 14 bases sitting between them. The CDR3 spells CASSSGKWSTGELFF. The CDR3 DNA follows: TGTGCCAGCAGTTCAGGGAAATGGTCCACCGGGGAGCTGTTTTTT.

The chain couples TRBV5-5 to TRBJ1-5; tentatively, D is TRBD1 (5 bases). The CDR3 is 16 amino acids. Trimming removed 1 base from V and 9 bases from J, with 20 bases in between. CDR1 is SGHKS and CDR2 is YYEKEE in the germline V gene (reference sequence). CDR3 in amino acids: CASSLMGGAQSAPQHF. As DNA, the CDR3 is TGTGCCAGCAGCTTGATGGGTGGGGCCCAAAGTGCGCCCCAGCATTTT.

This clone rates as medium-sized. V and J are TRBV7-6 and TRBJ1-3, with D maybe TRBD1 (5 bases). Germline CDR1 and CDR2: SGHVS and FNYEAQ. Trimming took 5 bases from V and 1 from J, leaving 12 bases between them. The CDR3 sequence is 15 residues long. The CDR3 DNA follows: TGTGCCAGCAGCCCGACGACAGTTTCTGGAAACACCATATATTTT. Translating it yields CASSPTTVSGNTIYF.

V usage is TRBV7-8 and J usage is TRBJ1-2, with D possibly matching TRBD1 (6 bases). The CDR3 is made up of 17 amino acids. Trimming removed 3 bases at V and 0 bases at J, with 17 bases between. Germline-derived CDR1 and CDR2 are SGHVS and FQNEAQ. DNA for the CDR3: TGTGCCAGCAGCTTGGGGAACAGGGTAGGCACTAACTATGGCTACACCTTC. Protein product: CASSLGNRVGTNYGYTF.

CDR3 bases: TGTGCCTGGAGGTTTGGGCAGAGGGATAAAGCTTTCTTT. Residues: CAWRFGQRDKAFF. The chain is built from TRBV30 and TRBJ1-1; D gene unclear. Germline CDR1 reads GTSNPN; CDR2 reads SVGIG (reference sequence). The CDR3 contains 13 residues. The V gene lost 3 bases and the J gene lost 9 bases, with 17 bases spanning the gap.

V is TRBV5-4 and J is TRBJ1-6; perhaps TRBD1 as D (6 bases). CDR1 is SGHNT, CDR2 YYREEE, per germline (reference sequence). There are 15 residues in the CDR3. V was clipped by 4 bases and J by 15 bases, with 23 bases between them. CDR3 sequence: CASSQTRDTLGGLHF. CDR3 nucleotide sequence: TGTGCCAGCAGCCAAACCCGGGACACCCTTGGGGGCCTCCACTTT.

This clone was counted between two and nine times. The rearrangement links TRBV15 to TRBJ1-1; D is possibly TRBD1 (6 bases). This CDR3 is built from 16 residues. Trimming removed 0 bases at V and 1 base at J, with 12 bases between. Germline V CDR1 and CDR2: LNHNV, YYDKDF (reference sequence). This chain's CDR3 is CATSRDVGHQNTEAFF. The CDR3 nucleotides read TGTGCCACCAGCAGAGATGTGGGACACCAGAACACTGAAGCTTTCTTT.

DNA of the CDR3: TGTGCCAGCAGCTCCGCAAAAGGGGGATCGATAGGGGAGCTGTTTTTT. Translating it yields CASSSAKGGSIGELFF. V is TRBV11-2 and J is TRBJ2-2, with D perhaps matching TRBD1 (6 bases). Germline values: CDR1 SGHAT, CDR2 FQNNGV. The CDR3 sequence is 16 residues long. Between the trimmed V and J ends, which lost 4 bases and 8 bases, there was a span of 20 bases.

The chain couples TRBV4-2 to TRBJ2-7, with 13 nucleotides matching TRBD2. The CDR3 has 17 residues. The V gene end was trimmed by 3 bases and the J gene end by 7 bases; junction bases not matched to a gene: 12. The germline V gene encodes CDR1 LGHNA and CDR2 YNFKEQ. CDR3 in amino acids: CASSHAPLAGGQGEQYF. CDR3 coding DNA: TGTGCCAGCAGCCACGCACCACTAGCGGGGGGGCAAGGAGAGCAGTACTTC.

V usage is TRBV7-9 and J usage is TRBJ1-2, with TRBD1 matching over 9 bases. J gave up 4 bases and V 10 bases, and 7 bases lay outside the gene matches. The CDR3 is 13 amino acids. Germline loops: CDR1 SEHNR, CDR2 FQNEAQ (reference sequence). The chain's CDR3 is CATGDRGAYGYTF. In DNA, the CDR3 is TGTGCCACCGGCGACAGGGGGGCCTATGGCTACACCTTC.

The CDR3 protein is CASSLAGHPADTQYF. The CDR3 coding sequence is TGTGCCAGCAGCTTAGCGGGACACCCGGCGGATACGCAGTATTTT. V gene TRBV7-2 combines with J gene TRBJ2-3, with a possible D match to TRBD1 (6 bases). CDR3 length equals 15 residues. Germline V gene sequence: CDR1 SGHTA, CDR2 FQGNSA. V was clipped by 0 bases and J by 6 bases, with 13 bases between them. Complete variable domain (other parts from reference TRBV7-2 and TRBJ2-3): GAGVSQSPSNKVTEKGKDVELRCDPISGHTALYWYRQSLGQGLEFLIYFQGNSAPDKSGLPSDRFSAERTGGSVSTLTIQRTQQEDSAVYLCASSLAGHPADTQYFGPGTRLTVL.

The chain has TRBV28 and TRBJ1-1; no clear D gene. The length of the CDR3 is 14 residues. Germline-derived CDR1 and CDR2 are MDHEN and SYDVKM. The ends were cut back, 5 bases at V and 4 bases at J, with 14 bases in the middle. The CDR3 spells CASSLRLWSTEAFF. The CDR3, as DNA: TGTGCCAGCAGTCTTAGGCTGTGGAGCACTGAAGCTTTCTTT.

This clone was counted only a few times. In DNA form, the CDR3 reads TGTGCCAGCAACCGAGGGGGAAGCGGTCAGCCCCAGCATTTT. Amino acid sequence: CASNRGGSGQPQHF. The gene calls are TRBV28 and TRBJ1-5; tentatively, D is TRBD1 (6 bases). Germline values: CDR1 MDHEN, CDR2 SYDVKM. This CDR3 comprises 14 residues. The V end was cut by 7 bases, the J end by 6 bases, with 16 bases between. The complete variable domain, with remaining parts taken from reference TRBV28 and TRBJ1-5, reads DVKVTQSSRYLVKRTGEKVFLECVQDMDHENMFWYRQDPGLGLRLIYFSYDVKMKEKGDIPEGYSVSREKKERFSLILESASTNQTSMYLCASNRGGSGQPQHFGDGTRLSIL.

This chain uses TRBV7-2 with TRBJ2-3, with 14 bases lining up with TRBD2. V lost 5 bases, J lost 3 bases, and 4 bases stayed unmatched. This CDR3 is built from 16 residues. Germline V CDR1 and CDR2: SGHTA, FQGNSA. CDR3 sequence: CASSPRTSGGTDTQYF. The DNA of the CDR3 is TGTGCCAGCAGCCCACGGACTAGCGGGGGGACAGATACGCAGTATTTT.

The V and J genes are TRBV25-1 and TRBJ2-1; 7 bases agree with TRBD1. CDR1 is MGHDK, CDR2 SYGVNS, per germline. V gave up 4 bases and J gave up 2 bases; unmatched junction bases: 5. The CDR3 is 15 amino acids. This chain's CDR3 is CASSVRDSTYNEQFF. The CDR3 DNA reads TGTGCCAGCAGTGTAAGGGACAGTACCTACAATGAGCAGTTCTTC.

This clone came up a few times. A much larger clone is a single base away; this may be a read error. The chain employs TRBV5-1 and TRBJ2-7, with 13 bases aligning to TRBD2. The J call may be incorrect, as the DNA end agrees better with TRBJ2-1. CDR1 and CDR2 (germline): SGHRS, YFSETQ. The CDR3 has 17 amino acids. The CDR3 here is CASSKTSGGKSLYEQFF. The CDR3 bases are TGCGCCAGCAGCAAGACTAGCGGGGGGAAGAGTTTGTACGAGCAGTTCTTC.

This clone turned up a few times. The J gene is TRBJ2-7, the V gene TRBV7-2; TRBD2 is a possible D gene (5 bases). The germline gives CDR1 SGHTA, CDR2 FQGNSA. CDR3 length: 15 residues. Trimming pared 5 bases from V and 0 bases from J, leaving 14 bases between. The CDR3 loop reads CASSRTSGISYEQYF. CDR3 sequence (DNA): TGTGCCAGCAGCCGAACATCGGGGATCTCCTACGAGCAGTACTTC.

This chain links TRBV5-1 with TRBJ2-5; TRBD1 matches at 9 bases. Germline loops: CDR1 SGHRS, CDR2 YFSETQ. J gave up 4 bases and V 4 bases, and 5 bases lay outside the gene matches. This CDR3 comprises 14 residues. The CDR3 bases are TGCGCCAGCAGCATGGGACAGGGAAGAGAGACCCAGTACTTC. Translating gives CASSMGQGRETQYF.

This clone was seen a few times. The chain carries TRBV6-1 and TRBJ1-2; possibly TRBD1 for D (5 bases). From germline, CDR1 is MNHNS and CDR2 SASEGT. The CDR3 runs to 13 residues. V was clipped by 6 bases and J by 5 bases, with 13 bases between them. CDR3 loop: CASRIGDSYGYTF. DNA for the CDR3: TGTGCCAGCAGGATTGGGGACTCGTATGGCTACACCTTC.

The chain carries TRBV5-1 and TRBJ1-1, with TRBD1 identical over 7 bases. CDR1 SGHRS and CDR2 YFSETQ come from the germline V gene. The CDR3 is 17 residues long. V was clipped by 0 bases and J by 1 base; unmatched bases: 9. CDR3 sequence (DNA): TGCGCCAGCAGCTTGGGGACAGGTCTTTTCCCGAACACTGAAGCTTTCTTT. Its translation is CASSLGTGLFPNTEAFF.

The gene calls are TRBV11-1 and TRBJ2-7; the match to TRBD1 covers 9 bases. The CDR3 consists of 17 residues. V lost 0 bases, J lost 3 bases, and 9 bases stayed unmatched. Germline loops: CDR1 SGHAT, CDR2 FQDESV (reference sequence). CDR3 sequence (DNA): TGTGCCAGCAGCTTAGCCGTCTCTTGGGACAGGGTCTACGAGCAGTACTTC. Translated: CASSLAVSWDRVYEQYF.